The 8 T cell receptor beta chains reported below all come from one sample, sequenced in a study of shared clonotypes between healthy human individuals. Sequencing was performed with immunoSEQ multiplex PCR; in TCRdb, only in-frame clones are kept and a portion is missing. The sample holds more than 2 million clones, 80% to 95% seen once. The naive CD8 subset, CD45RO-negative cells positively selected for CCR7, excluded terminally differentiated effector memory CD45RA+ cells. Sequences were obtained from naive CD8+ T cells from PBMCs. Source of these receptors: a man between 18 and 29 years old in good health. Some clones in this sample may be carry-over from other donors' samples.

The chain carries TRBV27 and TRBJ1-5; 10 bases are shared with TRBD1. J lost 1 base, V lost 4 bases, and 13 bases had no gene match. Germline V CDR1 and CDR2: MNHEY, SMNVEV (reference sequence). The CDR3 is made up of 19 amino acids. CDR3 loop: CASSSTGTGDPASNQPQHF. The CDR3 coding sequence is TGTGCCAGCAGTTCAACCGGGACAGGGGACCCGGCAAGCAATCAGCCCCAGCATTTT.

As DNA, the CDR3 is TGTGCCAGCAGTTACTCGGAGTCCTCCTCCTACGAGCAGTACTTC. Translated: CASSYSESSSYEQYF. The V gene is TRBV6-6, the J gene TRBJ2-7; D is undetermined. Per germline, CDR1 MNHNY and CDR2 SVGAGI (reference sequence). This CDR3 has 15 residues. Trimming took off 0 bases at V and 0 bases at J, with 9 bases between the two ends.

The chain recombines TRBV6-1 with TRBJ2-1, with 10 nucleotides matching TRBD2. This CDR3 has 16 residues. Germline lookup yields CDR1 MNHNS and CDR2 SASEGT. V trimming: 3 bases; J trimming: 4 bases; junction bases outside the gene matches: 6. As DNA, the CDR3 is TGTGCCAGCAGTGACCAAGCGGGAGGGGTTTACAATGAGCAGTTCTTC. This gives the protein CASSDQAGGVYNEQFF.

To note about this clone: The identical CDR3 is also encoded by other nucleotide sequences in the sample. This chain joins TRBV27 and TRBJ2-1; the D is unclear. V lost 5 bases and J lost 3, with 8 bases in between. The CDR3 covers 13 residues. Per germline, CDR1 MNHEY and CDR2 SMNVEV (reference sequence). The DNA for the CDR3 is TGTGCCAGCAGTCTTTCCTTCTACAATGAGCAGTTCTTC. Encoded protein: CASSLSFYNEQFF.

CDR3 sequence reads: CASSFPTSGTVGIDTQYF. The CDR3 DNA sequence: TGTGCCAGCAGCTTCCCGACTAGCGGGACTGTGGGTATAGATACGCAGTATTTT. The chain recombines TRBV7-2 with TRBJ2-3; 11 bases fit TRBD2. The CDR3 is 18 residues long. CDR1 SGHTA and CDR2 FQGNSA come from the germline V gene. Unmatched junction bases numbered 13, after V lost 3 bases and J lost 5 bases.

The rearrangement joins TRBV28 to TRBJ2-2, with a possible D match to TRBD2 (5 bases). Germline CDR1 reads MDHEN; CDR2 reads SYDVKM. Trimming cost V 1 base and J 8 bases, with 8 bases left between them. This CDR3 comprises 13 residues. The CDR3 reads CASSLFWEGELFF. CDR3 DNA sequence: TGTGCCAGCAGTTTATTTTGGGAGGGGGAGCTGTTTTTT.

V and J are TRBV2 and TRBJ1-2; 9 bases match TRBD1. Trimming took 7 bases from V and 8 from J; bases not matched to a gene: 8. This CDR3 spans 13 amino acids. Per the germline V gene, CDR1 is SNHLY and CDR2 is FYNNEI. The CDR3 protein is CASKTRTGDGYTF. CDR3 in DNA: TGTGCCAGCAAGACTCGGACAGGGGACGGCTACACCTTC.

The rearrangement links TRBV19 to TRBJ1-1; 7 nucleotides align to TRBD1. In germline, CDR1 is LNHDA, CDR2 SQIVND (reference sequence). The CDR3 spans 16 residues. Trimming took 2 bases from V and 0 from J; bases not matched to a gene: 6. The CDR3 nucleotides read TGTGCCAGTAGTATAATCGGAACAGGGGTGAACACTGAAGCTTTCTTT. This translates into CASSIIGTGVNTEAFF.